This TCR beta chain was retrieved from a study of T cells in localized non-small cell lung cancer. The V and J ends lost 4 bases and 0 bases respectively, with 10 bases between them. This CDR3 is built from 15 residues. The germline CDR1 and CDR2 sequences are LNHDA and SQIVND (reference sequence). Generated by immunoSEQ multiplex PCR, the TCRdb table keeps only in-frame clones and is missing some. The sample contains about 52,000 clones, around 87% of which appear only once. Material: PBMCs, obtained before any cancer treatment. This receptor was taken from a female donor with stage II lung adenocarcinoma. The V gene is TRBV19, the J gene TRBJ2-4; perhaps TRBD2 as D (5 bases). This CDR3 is CASSTPGLAKNIQYF. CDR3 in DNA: TGTGCCAGTAGTACCCCAGGACTAGCCAAAAACATTCAGTACTTC. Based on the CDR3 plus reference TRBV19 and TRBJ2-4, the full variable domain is DGGITQSPKYLFRKEGQNVTLSCEQNLNHDAMYWYRQDPGQGLRLIYYSQIVNDFQKGDIAEGYSVSREKKESFPLTVTSAQKNPTAFYLCASSTPGLAKNIQYFGAGTRLSVL.